Below, 22 T cell receptor beta chains from the same sample are listed, as sequenced in a study of technical replicates of blood from several donors. The data were produced by immunoSEQ multiplex PCR, yet TCRdb's version contains in-frame clones alone and is incomplete. The profile shows some 70,000 clones, 95% to 98% of them singletons. Sequencing used T cells isolated from PBMCs. Receptors were obtained from a human donor in good health.

The DNA for the CDR3 is TGTGCCAGCGGAACACAGGGTCAGCAGCCCCAGCATTTT. Translation: CASGTQGQQPQHF. The rearrangement uses TRBV5-4 and TRBJ1-5; perhaps TRBD1 as D (6 bases). The germline V gene has CDR1 SGHNT and CDR2 YYREEE (reference sequence). Trimming stripped 7 bases from V and 7 bases from J, with 15 bases between. CDR3 length: 13 amino acids.

In this sample, this clone turned up once. The chain combines TRBV30 with TRBJ2-5; 7 positions agree with TRBD2. V gave up 4 bases and J gave up 2 bases; unmatched junction bases: 10. The CDR3 is 15 residues long. The germline gives CDR1 GTSNPN, CDR2 SVGIG (reference sequence). CDR3 protein: CAWTPGSGPQETQYF. For the CDR3, the DNA is TGTGCCTGGACCCCCGGTAGCGGGCCTCAAGAGACCCAGTACTTC.

The chain combines TRBV11-2 with TRBJ2-7; D uncertain. Germline V CDR1 and CDR2: SGHAT, FQNNGV. Deletions cut 4 bases from V and 5 bases from J, with 9 bases between. The CDR3 runs to 12 residues. The CDR3 DNA reads TGTGCCAGCAGCTCCCGGGTGGACGAGCAGTACTTC. Amino acid sequence: CASSSRVDEQYF.

This clone was detected once. V is TRBV6-4 and J is TRBJ2-1, with TRBD2 matching 11 bases. J gave up 4 bases and V 6 bases, and 8 bases lay outside the gene matches. Germline CDR1 is MRHNA and CDR2 is SNTAGT. The CDR3 has 16 amino acids. The CDR3 here is CASRFTSGRWYNEQFF. The CDR3 bases are TGTGCCAGCAGATTTACTAGCGGGAGATGGTACAATGAGCAGTTCTTC.

The chain uses TRBV29-1 and TRBJ2-7; TRBD2 matches 7 bases. CDR3 length: 13 residues. Germline V lookup: CDR1 SQVTM, CDR2 ANQGSEA. Germline trimming cut 2 bases from V and 6 bases from J; bases unmatched to any gene: 7. The CDR3 DNA sequence: TGCAGCGTTGAAAGCTCGGGGGGTGGCGAGCAGTACTTC. Translated: CSVESSGGGEQYF.

V usage is TRBV7-9 and J usage is TRBJ1-1; D unclear. CDR3 length equals 14 residues. The V gene's germline CDR1 is SEHNR and CDR2 FQNEAQ (reference sequence). The V end was cut by 2 bases, the J end by 1 base, with 8 bases between. The CDR3 loop is CASSLTHENTEAFF. CDR3 nucleotides: TGTGCCAGCAGCTTAACTCATGAGAACACTGAAGCTTTCTTT.

This clone was detected once. This chain links TRBV11-3 with TRBJ2-3; 7 bases are shared with TRBD2. The CDR3 loop spans 16 amino acids. CDR1 is SGHNT and CDR2 is YENEEA in the germline V gene. Trimming at V came to 5 bases and at J to 0 bases, leaving 8 bases not matched to a gene. The DNA of the CDR3 is TGTGCCAGCAGCCTCGGGGGGTTAGCGAGCACAGATACGCAGTATTTT. This translates into CASSLGGLASTDTQYF.

This chain connects TRBV16 to TRBJ2-1, with D perhaps matching TRBD2 (6 bases). Trimming left V 0 bases short and J 14 bases short, with 11 bases between. Germline V gene sequence: CDR1 KGHSY, CDR2 FQNENV. This CDR3 has 12 residues. The chain's CDR3 is CASSQSWGGEFF. DNA of the CDR3: TGTGCCAGCAGCCAATCATGGGGAGGCGAGTTCTTC.

The J gene is TRBJ2-7, the V gene TRBV18; D gene unclear. The ends were cut back, 6 bases at V and 0 bases at J, with 9 bases in the middle. CDR3 length equals 13 residues. Looked up from germline, CDR1 is KGHSH and CDR2 is LQKENI. The CDR3 reads CASSHPSSYEQYF. CDR3 sequence (DNA): TGTGCCAGCTCGCACCCGAGCTCCTACGAGCAGTACTTC.

The V gene is TRBV6-1, the J gene TRBJ1-3; TRBD1 aligns across 7 bases. This CDR3 contains 12 residues. CDR1 and CDR2 from the germline V gene are MNHNS and SASEGT. V dropped 4 bases and J dropped 8; count of bases not matched to a gene: 2. CDR3 sequence: CASSARGDTIYF. The DNA of the CDR3 is TGTGCCAGCAGTGCCAGGGGGGACACCATATATTTT.

The chain couples TRBV4-1 to TRBJ2-7, with D perhaps TRBD1 (7 bases). Per germline, CDR1 MGHRA and CDR2 YSYEKL. V gave up 0 bases and J gave up 1 base, with 19 bases separating them. The CDR3 extends over 18 amino acids. In DNA, the CDR3 is TGCGCCAGCAGCCAAGATTCCGTCCAGGGGGAGGATTCCTACGAGCAGTACTTC. Its translation is CASSQDSVQGEDSYEQYF.

The V and J genes are TRBV29-1 and TRBJ2-3; TRBD2 matches 8 bases. Germline CDR1 reads SQVTM; CDR2 reads ANQGSEA. CDR3 length: 13 amino acids. The V segment lost 4 bases and the J segment 3 bases; nucleotides outside the gene matches: 3. Here the CDR3 reads CSVGASGTDTQYF. The CDR3 nucleotides are TGCAGCGTTGGGGCTAGCGGGACAGATACGCAGTATTTT.

V gene TRBV6-1 combines with J gene TRBJ1-5; D remains ambiguous. Per the germline V gene, CDR1 is MNHNS and CDR2 is SASEGT. There are 15 residues in the CDR3. The germline V and J ends were trimmed by 2 bases and 1 base, with 9 bases remaining between them. The chain's CDR3 is CASSETVWSNQPQHF. The CDR3, as DNA: TGTGCCAGCAGTGAAACAGTCTGGAGCAATCAGCCCCAGCATTTT.

The V call is TRBV30, the J call TRBJ1-2; no firm D call. CDR3 length equals 13 residues. Germline-derived CDR1 and CDR2 are GTSNPN and SVGIG (reference sequence). Between the trimmed V and J ends, which lost 4 bases and 8 bases, there was a span of 17 bases. CDR3 DNA sequence: TGTGCCTGGATAATACCCCCCTTGCGGGGCTACACCTTC. Protein product: CAWIIPPLRGYTF.

V and J are TRBV4-1 and TRBJ1-2, with a possible D match to TRBD1 (6 bases). From germline, CDR1 is MGHRA and CDR2 YSYEKL. V was pared by 2 bases and J by 6 bases, with 10 bases between. CDR3 length: 13 amino acids. DNA for the CDR3: TGCGCCAGCAGCCAACAAGGGGGGGATGGCTACACCTTC. This gives the protein CASSQQGGDGYTF.

The rearrangement joins TRBV4-3 to TRBJ1-5, with D possibly being TRBD1 (6 bases). The CDR3 is 15 amino acids. Per the germline V gene, CDR1 is LGHNA and CDR2 is YSLEER. Trimming shortened V by 2 bases and J by 2 bases, and 10 bases separated the two germline ends. CDR3: CASSQQQGGNQPQHF. For the CDR3, the DNA is TGCGCCAGCAGCCAACAACAGGGAGGCAATCAGCCCCAGCATTTT.

This sequence joins TRBV4-2 and TRBJ2-7; no reliable D call. The germline CDR1 and CDR2 sequences are LGHNA and YNFKEQ. The CDR3 length is 15 residues. Trimming stripped 0 bases from V and 0 bases from J, with 9 bases between. The CDR3 bases are TGTGCCAGCAGCCAAGAACCGACATCCTCCTACGAGCAGTACTTC. Its translation: CASSQEPTSSYEQYF.

This clone was seen once. V is TRBV28 and J is TRBJ2-7; tentative D call: TRBD1 (5 bases). Germline V gene lookup returns CDR1 MDHEN and CDR2 SYDVKM. Trimming left V 7 bases short and J 4 bases short, with 8 bases between. The CDR3 runs to 11 residues. The CDR3 coding sequence is TGTGCCAGCATCGCAGGGTACGAGCAGTACTTC. Amino acid sequence: CASIAGYEQYF. Drawing the rest from reference TRBV28 and TRBJ2-7, the complete variable domain is DVKVTQSSRYLVKRTGEKVFLECVQDMDHENMFWYRQDPGLGLRLIYFSYDVKMKEKGDIPEGYSVSREKKERFSLILESASTNQTSMYLCASIAGYEQYFGPGTRLTVT.

The V call is TRBV28, the J call TRBJ1-5, with 9 bases identical to TRBD1. This CDR3 has 16 residues. With 4 bases clipped from V and 4 bases from J, the junction kept 8 bases outside the gene matches. In germline, CDR1 is MDHEN, CDR2 SYDVKM. DNA of the CDR3: TGTGCCAGCAGTTATACCCGGGACAGGGATAATCAGCCCCAGCATTTT. It translates to CASSYTRDRDNQPQHF.

The chain is built from TRBV25-1 and TRBJ1-2; D is possibly TRBD1 (6 bases). The CDR3 totals 14 residues. V lost 4 bases, J lost 5 bases, and 14 bases lay in between. Germline CDR1 and CDR2: MGHDK and SYGVNS. DNA of the CDR3: TGTGCCAGCAGTGTGGGGGCAGACTTTTATGGCTACACCTTC. The encoded protein is CASSVGADFYGYTF.

This clone was seen a single time. The J gene is TRBJ1-2, the V gene TRBV7-2; D call uncertain. Germline V gene data show CDR1 as SGHTA and CDR2 as FQGNSA. The V end was cut by 1 base, the J end by 4 bases, with 13 bases between. This CDR3 is 15 amino acids long. CDR3 bases: TGTGCCAGCAGCTTAGTTGGAGGGTCGGGCTATGGCTACACCTTC. This encodes CASSLVGGSGYGYTF.

The rearrangement uses TRBV5-4 and TRBJ2-7; 9 bases fit TRBD2. The J segment lost 4 bases and the V segment lost 5 bases, leaving 7 bases of the junction unmatched. The CDR3 is made up of 14 amino acids. Germline V gene lookup returns CDR1 SGHNT and CDR2 YYREEE (reference sequence). CDR3 DNA sequence: TGTGCCAGCAGAAGCGGGAGGTCCTCTTACGAGCAGTACTTC. Translating gives CASRSGRSSYEQYF.